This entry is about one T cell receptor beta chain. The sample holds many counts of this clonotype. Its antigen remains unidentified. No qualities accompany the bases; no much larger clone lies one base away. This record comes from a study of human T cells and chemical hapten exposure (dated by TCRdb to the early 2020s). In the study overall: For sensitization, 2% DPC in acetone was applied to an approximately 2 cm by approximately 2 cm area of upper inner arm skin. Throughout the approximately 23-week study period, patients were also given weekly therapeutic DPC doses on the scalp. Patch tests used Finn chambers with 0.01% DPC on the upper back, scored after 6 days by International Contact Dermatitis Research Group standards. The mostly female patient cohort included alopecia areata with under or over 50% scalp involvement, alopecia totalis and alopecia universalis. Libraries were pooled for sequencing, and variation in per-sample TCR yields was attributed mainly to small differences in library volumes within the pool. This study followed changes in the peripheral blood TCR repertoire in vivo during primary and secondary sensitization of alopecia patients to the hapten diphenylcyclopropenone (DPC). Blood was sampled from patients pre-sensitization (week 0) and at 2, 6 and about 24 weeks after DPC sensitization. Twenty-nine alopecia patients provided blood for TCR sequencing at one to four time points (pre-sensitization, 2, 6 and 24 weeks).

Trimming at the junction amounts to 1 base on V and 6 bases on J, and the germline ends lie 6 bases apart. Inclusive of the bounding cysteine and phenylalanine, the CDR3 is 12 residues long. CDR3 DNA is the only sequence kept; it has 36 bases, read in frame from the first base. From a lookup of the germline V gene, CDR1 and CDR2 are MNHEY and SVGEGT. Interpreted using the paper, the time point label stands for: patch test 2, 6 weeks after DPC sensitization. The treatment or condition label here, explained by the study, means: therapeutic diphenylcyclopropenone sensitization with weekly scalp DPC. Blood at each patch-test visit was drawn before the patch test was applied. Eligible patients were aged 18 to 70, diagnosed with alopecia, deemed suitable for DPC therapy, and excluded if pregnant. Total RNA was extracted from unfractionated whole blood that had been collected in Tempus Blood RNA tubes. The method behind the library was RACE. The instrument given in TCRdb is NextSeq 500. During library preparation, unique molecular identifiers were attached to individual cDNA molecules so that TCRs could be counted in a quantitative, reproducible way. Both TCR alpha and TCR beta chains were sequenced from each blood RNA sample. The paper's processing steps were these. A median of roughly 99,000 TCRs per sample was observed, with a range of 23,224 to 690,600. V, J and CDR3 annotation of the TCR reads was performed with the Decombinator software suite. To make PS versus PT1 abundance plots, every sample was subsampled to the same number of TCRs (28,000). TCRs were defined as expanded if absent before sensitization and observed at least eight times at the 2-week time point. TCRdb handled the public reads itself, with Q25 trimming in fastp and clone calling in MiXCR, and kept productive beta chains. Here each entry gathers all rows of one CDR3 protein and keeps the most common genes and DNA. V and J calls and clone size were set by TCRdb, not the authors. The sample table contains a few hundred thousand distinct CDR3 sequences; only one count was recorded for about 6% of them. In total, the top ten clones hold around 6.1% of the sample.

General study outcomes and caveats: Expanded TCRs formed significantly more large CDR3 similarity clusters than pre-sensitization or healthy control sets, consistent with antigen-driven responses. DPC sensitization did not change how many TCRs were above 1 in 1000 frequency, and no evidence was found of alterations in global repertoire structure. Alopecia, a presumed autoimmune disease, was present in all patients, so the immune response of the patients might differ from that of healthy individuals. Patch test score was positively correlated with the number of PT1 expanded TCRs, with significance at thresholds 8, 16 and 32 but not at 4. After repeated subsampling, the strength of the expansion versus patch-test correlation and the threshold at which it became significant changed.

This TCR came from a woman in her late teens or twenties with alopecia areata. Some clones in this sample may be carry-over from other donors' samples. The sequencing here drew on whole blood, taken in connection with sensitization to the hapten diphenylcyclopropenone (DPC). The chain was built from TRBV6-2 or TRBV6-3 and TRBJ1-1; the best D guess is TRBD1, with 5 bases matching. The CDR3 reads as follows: CASSYWGAEAFF. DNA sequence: TGTGCCAGCAGTTACTGGGGGGCTGAAGCTTTCTTT.